Each of the 30 T cell receptor beta chains below was sequenced from the same sample in a study of a mutant IDH1 vaccine in newly diagnosed glioma. For these receptors, no antigen is known. TCRdb keeps only in-frame clones here, not all; method: immunoSEQ multiplex PCR. The sample lists tens of thousands of clones, approximately 83% occurring once. Time point in this sample: week 5, during vaccination. Every vaccine dose comprised 300 ug of mutant IDH1 20-mer peptide plus topical imiquimod. The sample here was PBMCs, taken from a glioma patient whose treatment included an IDH1 peptide vaccine. Every receptor here comes from a man aged 30 to 39 with glioma.

This chain connects TRBV5-1 to TRBJ2-2; 7 nucleotides match TRBD2. V was pared by 1 base and J by 2 bases, with 8 bases of the junction left unmatched. CDR1 is SGHRS, CDR2 YFSETQ, per germline. The CDR3 totals 17 residues. In DNA, the CDR3 is TGCGCCAGCAGCTTGCATGGTCCGGGGGGAAACACCGGGGAGCTGTTTTTT. Translation gives CASSLHGPGGNTGELFF.

The V gene is TRBV5-1, the J gene TRBJ2-1, with 12 nucleotides matching TRBD2. CDR1 and CDR2 from the germline V gene are SGHRS and YFSETQ. CDR3 length: 18 residues. Trimming took 3 bases from V and 1 from J; bases not matched to a gene: 8. The CDR3 spells CASSWGLAGLGSYNEQFF. CDR3 nucleotides: TGCGCCAGCAGCTGGGGACTAGCGGGTTTGGGGTCCTACAATGAGCAGTTCTTC.

This chain uses TRBV30 with TRBJ2-7; 11 bases map to TRBD2. This CDR3 contains 15 residues. The germline V gene has CDR1 GTSNPN and CDR2 SVGIG (reference sequence). Germline trimming cut 3 bases from V and 3 bases from J; bases unmatched to any gene: 7. This CDR3 is CAWRKGLAEYYEQYF. CDR3 bases: TGTGCCTGGAGAAAGGGACTAGCGGAATACTACGAGCAGTACTTC.

This rearrangement joins TRBV7-2 to TRBJ2-7; D might be TRBD1 or TRBD2, each matching 6 bases. Trimming took 8 bases from V and 7 from J, leaving 27 bases between them. Germline V gene data show CDR1 as SGHTA and CDR2 as FQGNSA. The CDR3 covers 16 residues. The CDR3 DNA sequence: TGTGCCAGCGCCCCGTCGGGGGCGGAGATTTTTGGGGAGCAGTACTTC. Its translation: CASAPSGAEIFGEQYF.

V is TRBV9 and J is TRBJ1-1; 10 positions match TRBD1. V lost 4 bases to trimming and J lost 6 bases; unmatched junction nucleotides: 6. Looked up from germline, CDR1 is SGDLS and CDR2 is YYNGEE. This CDR3 region has 14 residues. The CDR3 DNA reads TGTGCCAGCAGCACCCGGGACAGGGGACCTGAAGCTTTCTTT. Protein: CASSTRDRGPEAFF.

The chain links TRBV6-4 to TRBJ2-1, with 9 nucleotides matching TRBD2. The germline CDR1 and CDR2 sequences are MRHNA and SNTAGT. With V trimmed by 4 bases and J by 9 bases, 10 bases remained unmatched. The CDR3 length is 15 residues. CDR3 loop: CASSAGSGGGGEQFF. CDR3 sequence (DNA): TGTGCCAGCAGTGCAGGTAGCGGGGGAGGCGGTGAGCAGTTCTTC.

The CDR3 sequence: CASSPLLLTGGQFMNTEAFF. CDR3 sequence (DNA): TGTGCCAGCAGTCCCCTTCTACTGACAGGGGGCCAATTTATGAACACTGAAGCTTTCTTT. V gene TRBV27 combines with J gene TRBJ1-1; TRBD1 matches at 10 bases. V lost 5 bases to trimming and J lost 0 bases; unmatched junction nucleotides: 18. Per the germline V gene, CDR1 is MNHEY and CDR2 is SMNVEV (reference sequence). The CDR3 contains 20 residues.

The chain has TRBV30 and TRBJ1-1; possibly TRBD1 for D (5 bases). CDR1 is GTSNPN and CDR2 is SVGIG in the germline V gene (reference sequence). With 3 bases removed from V and 4 bases from J, the gap between germline ends came to 18 bases. The CDR3 is 15 residues long. CDR3: CAWRLGPPGGTEAFF. The CDR3 DNA reads TGTGCCTGGAGATTGGGACCGCCCGGGGGCACTGAAGCTTTCTTT.

This clone was detected only a few times. The genes are TRBV28 and TRBJ2-7, with 8 bases matching TRBD1. Per the germline V gene, CDR1 is MDHEN and CDR2 is SYDVKM. Losses at the gene ends were 4 bases for V and 4 bases for J; bases not matched to a gene: 3. The CDR3 sequence is 13 residues long. CDR3 protein: CASSWTGRYEQYF. CDR3 coding DNA: TGTGCCAGCAGTTGGACAGGGAGGTACGAGCAGTACTTC.

J is TRBJ2-7 and V is TRBV7-2, with D perhaps matching TRBD2 (5 bases). Between the trimmed V and J ends, which lost 1 base and 2 bases, there was a span of 9 bases. The CDR3 loop spans 14 amino acids. Germline-derived CDR1 and CDR2 are SGHTA and FQGNSA. CDR3 protein: CASSLVPSPYEQYF. For the CDR3, the DNA is TGTGCCAGCAGCTTAGTTCCTAGCCCCTACGAGCAGTACTTC.

This sequence joins TRBV4-2 and TRBJ1-2; D is perhaps TRBD1 (5 bases). Germline-derived CDR1 and CDR2 are LGHNA and YNFKEQ. Trimming removed 2 bases at V and 7 bases at J, with 17 bases between. The CDR3 contains 15 residues. The CDR3 nucleotides are TGTGCCAGCAGCCAAATAGGGGCAGGGAGATCTGGCTACACCTTC. Translated, it gives CASSQIGAGRSGYTF.

V is TRBV7-2 and J is TRBJ2-1, with D tentatively TRBD1 (7 bases). The CDR3 length is 15 residues. In germline, CDR1 is SGHTA, CDR2 FQGNSA. Trimming pared 5 bases from V and 2 bases from J, leaving 13 bases between. This CDR3 is CASSPRGQTYNEQFF. Written as DNA, the CDR3 is TGTGCCAGCAGCCCGCGGGGACAGACCTACAATGAGCAGTTCTTC.

This rearrangement joins TRBV6-1 to TRBJ2-2; TRBD1 or TRBD2 may be the D gene (5 bases each). This CDR3 comprises 13 residues. The V end lost 3 bases, the J end lost 7 bases, and 9 bases lay between the germline ends. Germline CDR1 and CDR2: MNHNS and SASEGT. DNA for the CDR3: TGTGCCAGCAGTGAGGGAGACAGCGGGGAGCTGTTTTTT. Translation gives CASSEGDSGELFF.

The chain recombines TRBV4-1 with TRBJ2-1; 9 nucleotides match TRBD2. The CDR3 sequence is 16 residues long. V was clipped by 4 bases and J by 2 bases; unmatched bases: 6. CDR1 and CDR2 (germline): MGHRA, YSYEKL. The CDR3 DNA sequence: TGCGCCAGCAGCCTCTATAGCGGGAGAACCTACAATGAGCAGTTCTTC. Protein product: CASSLYSGRTYNEQFF.

J is TRBJ2-7 and V is TRBV10-3; 7 nucleotides agree with TRBD1. V gave up 4 bases and J gave up 4 bases; unmatched junction bases: 7. The germline CDR1 and CDR2 sequences are ENHRY and SYGVKD. There are 14 residues in the CDR3. Written as DNA, the CDR3 is TGTGCCATCAGTGCACAGGGGATTGGTTACGAGCAGTACTTC. It yields the protein CAISAQGIGYEQYF.

The J gene is TRBJ1-4, the V gene TRBV6-5; a possible D gene is TRBD1 (6 bases). Trimming cost V 4 bases and J 0 bases, with 12 bases left between them. This CDR3 comprises 16 residues. Germline assignment: CDR1 MNHEY and CDR2 SVGAGI. CDR3 in DNA: TGTGCCAGCAGTTCGGGACACCCTGCAACTAATGAAAAACTGTTTTTT. This gives the protein CASSSGHPATNEKLFF.

CDR3 sequence: CASTGGNSPLHF. CDR3 coding DNA: TGTGCCAGTACCGGGGGGAATTCACCCCTCCACTTT. This chain connects TRBV19 to TRBJ1-6; D may be TRBD1 (5 bases). V was trimmed by 7 bases and J by 7 bases, leaving 8 bases between them. The CDR3 covers 12 residues. Germline-derived CDR1 and CDR2 are LNHDA and SQIVND (reference sequence).

The chain recombines TRBV30 with TRBJ2-1; D may be TRBD2 (5 bases). Germline V CDR1 and CDR2: GTSNPN, SVGIG (reference sequence). Between the trimmed V and J ends, which lost 8 bases and 2 bases, there was a span of 16 bases. The CDR3 totals 14 residues. The CDR3 is CAETRGPTYNEQFF. In DNA form, the CDR3 reads TGTGCCGAAACCCGAGGGCCGACCTACAATGAGCAGTTCTTC.

The chain carries TRBV27 and TRBJ2-1; 8 bases line up with TRBD1. The CDR3 length is 15 residues. The germline V gene has CDR1 MNHEY and CDR2 SMNVEV (reference sequence). Germline trimming cut 5 bases from V and 5 bases from J; bases unmatched to any gene: 8. CDR3 amino acids: CASSPTPTGDNEQFF. As DNA, the CDR3 is TGTGCCAGCAGTCCCACCCCGACAGGGGACAATGAGCAGTTCTTC.

The rearrangement joins TRBV18 to TRBJ1-3; possibly TRBD1 for D (6 bases). The CDR3 totals 16 residues. Looked up from germline, CDR1 is KGHSH and CDR2 is LQKENI. V dropped 6 bases and J dropped 2 bases, with 17 bases sitting between them. CDR3 nucleotides: TGTGCCAGCTCGGCTTTCGACAGGCAAGCTGGAAACACCATATATTTT. Protein sequence: CASSAFDRQAGNTIYF. Complete variable domain (other parts from reference TRBV18 and TRBJ1-3): NAGVMQNPRHLVRRRGQEARLRCSPMKGHSHVYWYRQLPEEGLKFMVYLQKENIIDESGMPKERFSAEFPKEGPSILRIQQVVRGDSAAYFCASSAFDRQAGNTIYFGEGSWLTVV.

This clone was recorded only once. The chain links TRBV25-1 to TRBJ2-3; 8 bases align to TRBD2. Looked up from germline, CDR1 is MGHDK and CDR2 is SYGVNS. With 8 bases clipped from V and 3 bases from J, the junction kept 10 bases outside the gene matches. The CDR3 is 15 amino acids. Here the CDR3 DNA reads TGTGCCAGCCAGATATTCGGGGGGGGAACAGATACGCAGTATTTT. This translates into CASQIFGGGTDTQYF.

The rearrangement joins TRBV10-1 to TRBJ2-3; TRBD2 aligns across 9 bases. The germline V gene has CDR1 WNHNN and CDR2 SYGVQD (reference sequence). There are 17 residues in the CDR3. After removal of 6 bases from V and 5 bases from J, the junction contained 15 bases not matched to a gene. CDR3 in DNA: TGCGCCAGCAGGGGCCCCGTAGCGGGGGCCCGGGGAGATACGCAGTATTTT. Protein sequence: CASRGPVAGARGDTQYF.

V is TRBV10-2 and J is TRBJ2-7; D unresolved. The CDR3 is made up of 11 amino acids. Looked up from germline, CDR1 is WSHSY and CDR2 is SAAADI. Deletions cut 0 bases from V and 3 bases from J, with 0 bases between. The CDR3 coding sequence is TGCGCCAGCAGTGAGTCCTACGAGCAGTACTTC. Its translation: CASSESYEQYF.

CDR3 sequence reads: CAWGWGRPDTQYF. CDR3 sequence (DNA): TGTGCCTGGGGTTGGGGACGGCCAGATACGCAGTATTTT. This sequence joins TRBV30 and TRBJ2-3; D assignment may be TRBD1 or TRBD2 (5 bases each). Trimming took off 5 bases at V and 4 bases at J, with 13 bases between the two ends. Looked up from germline, CDR1 is GTSNPN and CDR2 is SVGIG (reference sequence). The CDR3 is 13 residues long.

The chain recombines TRBV11-2 with TRBJ2-5; D remains unclear. Germline loops: CDR1 SGHAT, CDR2 FQNNGV. Trimming shortened V by 5 bases and J by 5 bases, and 15 bases separated the two germline ends. The CDR3 sequence is 14 residues long. The CDR3: CASSGSAFMETQYF. As DNA, the CDR3 is TGTGCCAGCAGCGGGTCAGCTTTCATGGAGACCCAGTACTTC.

The rearrangement links TRBV7-8 to TRBJ2-1; TRBD1 matches at 10 bases. Germline CDR1 reads SGHVS; CDR2 reads FQNEAQ. The ends lost 3 bases at V and 15 bases at J; junction bases unmatched: 8. This CDR3 spans 13 amino acids. The CDR3 region has the DNA TGTGCCAGCAGCTTGTCACTCCGGGACAGGGGGTTCTTC. The encoded protein is CASSLSLRDRGFF.

This chain links TRBV6-1 with TRBJ2-3; 11 nucleotides align to TRBD2. There are 15 residues in the CDR3. V lost 1 base, J lost 3 bases, and 0 bases stayed unmatched. The germline V gene encodes CDR1 MNHNS and CDR2 SASEGT. Here the CDR3 reads CASSEGTSGTDTQYF. The CDR3 DNA is TGTGCCAGCAGTGAAGGGACTAGCGGGACAGATACGCAGTATTTT.

The V and J genes are TRBV2 and TRBJ1-1; D not resolved. CDR3 length: 11 amino acids. Germline V gives CDR1 SNHLY, CDR2 FYNNEI. The germline V and J ends were trimmed by 2 bases and 5 bases, with 3 bases remaining between them. This CDR3 is CASSESTEAFF. DNA of the CDR3: TGTGCCAGCAGTGAAAGTACTGAAGCTTTCTTT.

The rearrangement joins TRBV7-2 to TRBJ1-1; 7 bases match TRBD1. Germline CDR1 is SGHTA and CDR2 is FQGNSA. V trimming: 0 bases; J trimming: 5 bases; junction bases outside the gene matches: 6. The CDR3 is 15 residues long. Here the CDR3 DNA reads TGTGCCAGCAGCTTAGCAGGGGGCGCTGGGACTGAAGCTTTCTTT. This encodes CASSLAGGAGTEAFF.

The chain has TRBV9 and TRBJ1-5; D is unresolved. The CDR3 covers 14 residues. V was cut by 0 bases and J by 3 bases, with 7 bases left in between. Germline V lookup: CDR1 SGDLS, CDR2 YYNGEE. Here the CDR3 reads CASSVGTHNQPQHF. The CDR3 nucleotides read TGTGCCAGCAGCGTAGGTACACACAATCAGCCCCAGCATTTT.